This T cell receptor beta chain came from a study of blood T cells in healthy people across ages (dated by TCRdb to the mid-2010s). Regarding the study in general: Template switching captured roughly one uniquely barcoded TCR beta cDNA molecule per two T cells in model experiments. For two donors (one aged 18 to 30 and one aged 80 or older), the study analyzed two additional independent replicas of 1 million unique cDNA reads from the same blood draw. To track age-related changes in TCR beta repertoire diversity, the study relied on deep sequencing normalized with unique cDNA molecular identifiers. Donors of different ages were randomly distributed across sequencing lanes to avoid experimental bias. The donors were divided into four age groups: young (average approximately 17 years), middle-aged (about 41), aged (about 61) and long-lived (roughly 86).

The protocol used for the library was 5' RACE. Instrument used: Illumina HiSeq 2500. The second PCR ran for about 6 to 12 cycles and used a J-beta primer mix along with a sample-barcoded 5' primer. A template-switch 5' adaptor carrying 12 random nucleotides introduced a unique molecular identifier onto each TCR beta cDNA molecule. Each sample yielded at least 3 million CDR3-containing paired-end reads. All of the RNA was converted into first-strand cDNA using the Mint cDNA synthesis kit, with a TRBC-specific oligonucleotide serving as the primer. After uracil-DNA glycosylase treatment, a first 18-cycle PCR used universal primers M1SS and BC2_uni_R on all cDNA. The authors' pipeline ran thus. Each sample was normalized by randomly selecting 1 million high-quality reads, each carrying a distinct molecular identifier. Reads with shared molecular identifiers were discarded instead of being binned into consensus sequences. MiTCR, run with a Q25 quality threshold and the strictest error-elimination algorithm, handled CDR3 identification, clonotype clustering and error correction. A nonparametric unseen species model using Euler transformation provided a lower-bound estimate of total TCR beta diversity. The public reads were reprocessed in TCRdb via fastp at Q25 and MiXCR, keeping in-frame beta chains. Records with the same CDR3 protein are collapsed into one entry carrying the most frequent genes and DNA. TCRdb assigned the V and J calls; the authors' analysis was not used. The sample table holds roughly 790,000 distinct CDR3 sequences, of which roughly 47% were seen once. The leading ten clones occupy more than 20% of the sample.

In its sample, this clonotype was seen a few times. Its antigen target is currently unknown. The record has no base qualities; no much larger clone is one base away. What the authors observed across the whole study: As age increased, observed TCR beta diversity per million T cells dropped in a roughly linear way, and a significant reduction was already evident by age 40. Total diversity estimates from one million sequenced T cells were considered lower bounds and underestimates. Because the CMV infection status of the donors was unknown, age-related changes in expanded clonotypes may potentially have been confounded. There was a strong correlation between observed TCR beta diversity and the percentage of naive T cells measured by flow cytometry. Conclusive comparison of naive and antigen-experienced compartments was prevented by the profiling of bulk unsorted PBMCs. Compared with the aged group, the long-lived group had more naive CD4+ T cells, fewer expanded clones and increased TCR diversity, suggesting age selection.

The donors were roughly 38 Caucasian individuals from Russia, aged 6 to 90 years, who were systemically healthy. Roughly 9 milliliters of peripheral blood were drawn from each donor into EDTA-treated Vacutainer tubes. PBMCs were isolated by Ficoll-Paque density-gradient centrifugation, with at least 7 million obtained per sample. Trizol reagent was used to extract total RNA from the PBMCs, yielding at least 5.5 micrograms per sample. Naive CD45RAhigh/CD27high T cell percentages were measured by flow cytometry on a PBMC aliquot from every donor. Here V drops 2 bases and J drops 4 bases, and the junction holds 7 bases not matched to any gene. Including the terminal cysteine and phenylalanine, the CDR3 comprises 15 residues. Of all the DNA, just the CDR3 is kept, 45 bases in frame from base 1. Looking up the germline V gene yields CDR1 MNHEY and CDR2 SVGAGI.

In this chain, TRBV6-5 is recombined with TRBJ2-5; 7 of the junction bases match TRBD1. The TCR originated in an older woman in good health. Sequencing was done on a sample of blood. The encoded CDR3 is CASSYGQDIRETQYF. The bases are TGTGCCAGCAGTTACGGACAGGACATCCGAGAGACCCAGTACTTC.